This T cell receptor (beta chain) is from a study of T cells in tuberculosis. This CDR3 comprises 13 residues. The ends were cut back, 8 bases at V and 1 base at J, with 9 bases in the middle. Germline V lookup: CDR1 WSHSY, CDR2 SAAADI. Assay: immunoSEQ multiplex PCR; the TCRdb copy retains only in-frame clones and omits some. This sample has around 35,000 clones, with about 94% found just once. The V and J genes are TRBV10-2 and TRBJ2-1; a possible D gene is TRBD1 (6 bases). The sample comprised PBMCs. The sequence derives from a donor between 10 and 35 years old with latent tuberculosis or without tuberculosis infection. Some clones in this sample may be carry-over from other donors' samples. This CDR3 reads CASVDRSYNEQFF. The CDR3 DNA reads TGCGCCAGCGTAGACAGGTCCTACAATGAGCAGTTCTTC.